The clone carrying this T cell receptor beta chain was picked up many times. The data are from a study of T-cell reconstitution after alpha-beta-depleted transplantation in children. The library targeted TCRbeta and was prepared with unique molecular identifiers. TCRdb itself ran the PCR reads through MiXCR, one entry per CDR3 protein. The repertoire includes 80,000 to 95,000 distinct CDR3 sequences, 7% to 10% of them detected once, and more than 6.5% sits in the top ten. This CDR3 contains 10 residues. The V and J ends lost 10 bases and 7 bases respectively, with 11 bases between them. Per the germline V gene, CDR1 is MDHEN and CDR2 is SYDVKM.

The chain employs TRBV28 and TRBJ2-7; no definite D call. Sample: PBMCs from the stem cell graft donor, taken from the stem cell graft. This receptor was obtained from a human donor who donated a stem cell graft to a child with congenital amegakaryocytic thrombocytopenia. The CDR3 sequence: CATYYREQYF. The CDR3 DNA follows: TGTGCCACCTACTACCGTGAGCAGTACTTC.